Listed below are T cell receptor beta chains from one sample, sequenced in a study of Ad26.COV2.S vaccination and SARS-CoV-2 variants. Produced via immunoSEQ multiplex PCR; TCRdb's table is partial and in-frame only. The sample lists about 400,000 clones, around 85% seen once, with 3.5% in the top ten. This material consisted of peripheral blood, taken in a trial of Ad26.COV2.S vaccine versus placebo. These receptors originate from a person between 18 and 65 years old who received the Ad26.COV2.S COVID-19 vaccine or a placebo. Both conserved end residues are part of each CDR3. The D gene is left open where the match is weak. Size is omitted from some rows. Given values are once, few, many or a class for expanded clones.

V	size	J	D	DNA	CDR3
TRBV10-3	-	TRBJ1-1	-	TGTGCCGCCGAGGGGGGTGGGAACACTGAAGCTTTCTTT	CAAEGGGNTEAFF
TRBV25-1	-	TRBJ1-2	-	TGTGCCAGCAGTGAATTCGAGGGTTACTATGGCTACACCTTC	CASSEFEGYYGYTF
TRBV25-1	-	TRBJ2-7	-	TGTGCCAGCAGTGCCAGAACCTACGAGCAGTACTTC	CASSARTYEQYF
TRBV6-1	-	TRBJ2-6	-	TGTGCCAGCAGTGAAAGTAGGGTTGGGGCCAACGTCCTGACTTTC	CASSESRVGANVLTF
TRBV7-9	once	TRBJ2-5	-	TGTGCCAGCAGCTCTAGGCCACTGGCGAGGGAGACCCAGTACTTC	CASSSRPLARETQYF
TRBV7-2	-	TRBJ2-7	TRBD2	TGTGCCAGCAGCCTAGGACTAGCGGGGGCTGCCTACGAGCAGTACTTC	CASSLGLAGAAYEQYF
TRBV7-9	-	TRBJ2-3	TRBD2	TGTGCCAGCAGCACGGCTAGCGGTAGCACAGATACGCAGTATTTT	CASSTASGSTDTQYF
TRBV11-2	-	TRBJ2-2	TRBD1	TGTGCCAGCAGCCCGGCGTACGGGACAGAGAACACCGGGGAGCTGTTTTTT	CASSPAYGTENTGELFF
TRBV29-1	-	TRBJ2-7	-	TGCAGCGTCGACACAGGGATCGAGTACTTC	CSVDTGIEYF
TRBV5-1	-	TRBJ2-7	-	TGCGCCAGCAGCCTCCTAGGTCACGAGCAGTACTTC	CASSLLGHEQYF
TRBV7-6	-	TRBJ2-7	-	TGTGCCAGCAGCTTATACAGAACCTACGAGCAGTACTTC	CASSLYRTYEQYF
TRBV19	-	TRBJ2-1	-	TGTGCCAGTGGGTGGACCACTTACAATGAGCAGTTCTTC	CASGWTTYNEQFF
TRBV5-1	-	TRBJ2-3	TRBD1	TGCGCCAGTTCCAGGACAGGGGGCGCGCAAACAGATACGCAGTATTTT	CASSRTGGAQTDTQYF
TRBV10-3	once	TRBJ1-6	-	TGTGCCATCAGTGATAGGAGCTCCTATAATTCACCCCTCCACTTT	CAISDRSSYNSPLHF
TRBV4-2	-	TRBJ1-5	-	TGTGCCAGCAGCCAAGATCCAGGCAATCAGCCCCAGCATTTT	CASSQDPGNQPQHF
TRBV5-1	few	TRBJ1-2	TRBD1	TGCGCCAGCAGCCTCGATGGGACAGACTATGGCTACACCTTC	CASSLDGTDYGYTF
TRBV11-2	-	TRBJ2-5	TRBD2	TGTGCCAGCAGCCCCGGGACTAGCGAGGAGACCCAGTACTTC	CASSPGTSEETQYF
TRBV12-3/TRBV12-4	-	TRBJ2-2	-	TGTGCCAGCAGTTTCCACGGTGAGGAGCTGTTTTTT	CASSFHGEELFF
TRBV11-2	once	TRBJ2-7	-	TGTGCCAGCAGCTTATCAGGGGGGGAGCAGTACTTC	CASSLSGGEQYF
TRBV29-1	-	TRBJ1-1	TRBD1	TGCAGCGTTGGTGACAGGGGCGGGGGGGACACTGAAGCTTTCTTT	CSVGDRGGGDTEAFF
TRBV5-1	once	TRBJ2-1	-	TGCGCCAGCGCCCTGGGCAGCTACAATGAGCAGTTCTTC	CASALGSYNEQFF
TRBV18	-	TRBJ2-7	-	TGTGCCAGCTCACAAAAGGTCTCGCCATCGACAGGATACTCCTACGAGCAGTACTTC	CASSQKVSPSTGYSYEQYF
TRBV19	-	TRBJ2-5	-	TGTGCCAGTAGTATAGATGGCGGAGAGACCCAGTACTTC	CASSIDGGETQYF
TRBV27	-	TRBJ1-5	-	TGTGCCAGCCTGAGGTATAGCAATCAGCCCCAGCATTTT	CASLRYSNQPQHF
TRBV6-5	-	TRBJ2-3	TRBD2	TGTGCCAGCAGTTACTCTGCGGGGGACACAGATACGCAGTATTTT	CASSYSAGDTDTQYF
TRBV9	-	TRBJ1-1	-	TGTGCCAGCAGCGTAATGAGGGGAAGCACTGAAGCTTTCTTT	CASSVMRGSTEAFF
TRBV5-6	-	TRBJ2-7	-	TGTGCCAGCAGCTTGGTGGGGCCCTACGAGCAGTACTTC	CASSLVGPYEQYF
TRBV10-1	-	TRBJ2-2	TRBD2	TGCGCCAGCAGTGGTCCTCTGACTAGCGGGGGGCGAGGAGCCGGGGAGCTGTTTTTT	CASSGPLTSGGRGAGELFF
TRBV13	-	TRBJ2-3	TRBD1	TGTGCCAGCAGCCCGACGACAGGGCGTGGGCGTTCAGATACGCAGTATTTT	CASSPTTGRGRSDTQYF
TRBV13	-	TRBJ2-7	-	TGTGCCAGCAGCTTCTCGGGGCAAAGCTCCTACGAGCAGTACTTC	CASSFSGQSSYEQYF
TRBV7-9	-	TRBJ2-2	-	TGTGCCAGCAGAGAAATAGGAGGCGGGGAGCTGTTTTTT	CASREIGGGELFF
TRBV19	-	TRBJ2-7	TRBD1	TGTGCCAGTAGTAAGCTGGGACAGGGGGCGGACGAGCAGTACTTC	CASSKLGQGADEQYF
TRBV30	-	TRBJ2-5	TRBD1	TGTGCCTGGACAGGGGGTGGGACCCAGTACTTC	CAWTGGGTQYF
TRBV7-9	-	TRBJ2-5	TRBD2	TGTGCCAGCAGCCCTCCGGGACTAGCGGCGGAGACCCAGTACTTC	CASSPPGLAAETQYF
TRBV12-5	-	TRBJ2-1	-	TGTGCTAGTGGTTTGGTTCGTTCCCATTACAATGAGCAGTTCTTC	CASGLVRSHYNEQFF
TRBV5-1	-	TRBJ2-2	-	TGCGCCAGCAGCTTTGAGGCCTCAGAGAACACCGGGGAGCTGTTTTTT	CASSFEASENTGELFF
TRBV7-9	-	TRBJ1-2	-	TGTGCCAGCAGGTCCAGGGTGTTATCGGATGGCTACACCTTC	CASRSRVLSDGYTF
TRBV4-1	-	TRBJ1-2	TRBD1	TGCGCCAGCAGCCAAAGCCAGCTAGCAGGGGGCGCGTCGAAGGGACAAGGCTACACCTTC	CASSQSQLAGGASKGQGYTF
TRBV5-1	-	TRBJ1-6	TRBD1	TGCGCCAGCAGCTCCTTAGGACAGGGGGACTCACCCCTCCACTTT	CASSSLGQGDSPLHF
TRBV3-1/TRBV3-2	-	TRBJ1-1	-	TGTGCCAGCAGCCAAGAGGAGGGATCCGAAGCTTTCTTT	CASSQEEGSEAFF
TRBV4-3	-	TRBJ1-1	-	TGCGCCAGCAGCCAAAAGGGTCTTGAAGCTTTCTTT	CASSQKGLEAFF
TRBV5-1	-	TRBJ2-3	TRBD1	TGCGCCAGCAGCTTGGCAGGGGGCGTTTCAATTACAGATACGCAGTATTTT	CASSLAGGVSITDTQYF
TRBV2	-	TRBJ2-3	TRBD2	TGTGCCAGCAGTGGACTAGCGGGGGGGCAAGATACGCAGTATTTT	CASSGLAGGQDTQYF
TRBV7-9	-	TRBJ1-6	-	TGTGCCAGCAGCTTACTTGGTGGTCCCCTCCACTTT	CASSLLGGPLHF
TRBV18	-	TRBJ2-3	TRBD2	TGTGCCAGCTCACCCGGGAGGAGCACAGATACGCAGTATTTT	CASSPGRSTDTQYF
TRBV6-5	-	TRBJ2-1	-	TGTGCCAGCGGGGGTGGGACTCGACGCTACAATGAGCAGTTCTTC	CASGGGTRRYNEQFF
TRBV5-1	-	TRBJ1-1	-	TGCGCCAGCAGCTTAGAGATTGGGGAGCACACTGAAGCTTTCTTT	CASSLEIGEHTEAFF
TRBV5-4	once	TRBJ2-3	-	TGTGCCAGCAGCTTGGTAGGTGTTCCAGATACGCAGTATTTT	CASSLVGVPDTQYF
TRBV19	-	TRBJ1-5	-	TGTGCCAGCGCCGACTCTGCCGGGGTCCTTAGCAATCAGCCCCAGCATTTT	CASADSAGVLSNQPQHF
TRBV5-4	-	TRBJ1-2	-	TGTGCCAGCAGCCCCTTTCGGGGATCCGATGGCTACACCTTC	CASSPFRGSDGYTF
TRBV19	-	TRBJ1-1	-	TGTGCCAGTAGTTTAGAGACAGAAGAAGCTTTCTTT	CASSLETEEAFF
TRBV3-1/TRBV3-2	-	TRBJ2-1	-	TGTGCCAGCAGCCAAGAGGGAGGGGGCACTACAAATGAGCAGTTCTTC	CASSQEGGGTTNEQFF
TRBV6-6	-	TRBJ1-5	-	TGTGCCAGCAGCCCTGCGGGAGGGGTTGAACCCCAGCATTTT	CASSPAGGVEPQHF
TRBV7-9	-	TRBJ1-6	TRBD1	TGTGCCAGCAGCCGCCCGACAGGGGGTGATTCACCCCTCCACTTT	CASSRPTGGDSPLHF
TRBV3-1/TRBV3-2	-	TRBJ2-3	TRBD2	TGTGCCAGCAGCCAAGCCCTCGGGGGGAGGACAGATACGCAGTATTTT	CASSQALGGRTDTQYF
TRBV6-5	-	TRBJ1-2	-	TGTGCCAGCAGTTATCTTGCAGGGGACGACTATGGCTACACCTTC	CASSYLAGDDYGYTF
TRBV6-5	-	TRBJ2-5	-	TGTGCCAGCAGGAGCCTAGGAAGTTACCAAGAGACCCAGTACTTC	CASRSLGSYQETQYF
TRBV5-1	-	TRBJ2-2	-	TGCGCCAGCAGCTTGGCAGGGGTAGGCACCGGGGAGCTGTTTTTT	CASSLAGVGTGELFF
TRBV5-1	-	TRBJ2-6	-	TGCGCCAGCAGGGCTGTCCTCTCTGGGGCCAACGTCCTGACTTTC	CASRAVLSGANVLTF
TRBV7-2	once	TRBJ2-7	-	TGTGCCAGCAGCTTGTTCAGGGAAGGCGAGCAGTACTTC	CASSLFREGEQYF